A selection of T cell receptor beta chains follows, all from one sample in a study of PD-L1 blockade in urothelial cancer. Measured with immunoSEQ multiplex PCR; TCRdb has only the in-frame clones, and not every one. The table lists around 43,000 clones, nearly 90% of them singletons. This sample comprised PBMCs, obtained around atezolizumab (anti-PD-L1) treatment. Every receptor here comes from a donor at least 40 years old with urothelial cancer. The CDR3 runs from the conserved cysteine through the conserved F or W. The D gene is left open where the match is weak. Clone size is stated in some rows and not others, as once, few, many or a class when expanded.

d_call	j_call	v_call	clone_size	cdr3_aa	cdr3_nt
TRBD1	TRBJ2-3	TRBV5-1	-	CASSLDLGQGTDTQYF	TGCGCCAGCAGCTTGGATCTGGGACAGGGAACAGATACGCAGTATTTT
TRBD1	TRBJ2-7	TRBV5-4	-	CASSLWDSSYEQYF	TGTGCCAGCAGCTTGTGGGACAGCTCCTACGAGCAGTACTTC
-	TRBJ2-3	TRBV9	-	CASSVVGRYGRPDTQYF	TGTGCCAGCAGCGTAGTGGGGAGATATGGGCGCCCAGATACGCAGTATTTT
TRBD2	TRBJ2-1	TRBV28	-	CASRQGGGFYNEQFF	TGTGCCAGCAGGCAGGGCGGGGGTTTCTACAATGAGCAGTTCTTC
-	TRBJ2-6	TRBV11-3	-	CASSLASYRVVEAGANVLTF	TGTGCCAGCAGCTTAGCCTCGTACAGGGTGGTAGAGGCTGGGGCCAACGTCCTGACTTTC
TRBD1	TRBJ1-2	TRBV19	-	CASRSDRDGYGYTF	TGTGCCAGTAGATCCGACAGGGATGGGTATGGCTACACCTTC
TRBD2	TRBJ2-5	TRBV2	once	CASSGDYSSQYF	TGTGCCAGCAGTGGGGACTACTCATCCCAGTACTTC
-	TRBJ1-1	TRBV6-5	-	CASSFGGATNTEAFF	TGTGCCAGCAGTTTCGGGGGGGCCACTAACACTGAAGCTTTCTTT
TRBD2	TRBJ2-1	TRBV19	-	CASIRSSGKGYNEQFF	TGTGCCAGTATCAGGTCTAGCGGGAAAGGGTACAATGAGCAGTTCTTC
-	TRBJ1-2	TRBV11-3	-	CASSLPHGLGLSGYTF	TGTGCCAGCAGCTTACCTCACGGACTTGGACTCTCTGGCTACACCTTC
TRBD2	TRBJ2-3	TRBV7-3	-	CASSLKSSGPTDTQYF	TGTGCCAGCAGCTTAAAGTCTAGCGGACCCACAGATACGCAGTATTTT
TRBD1	TRBJ1-5	TRBV5-6	-	CASRSTGGLEPQHF	TGTGCCAGCAGGTCGACAGGGGGCCTAGAGCCCCAGCATTTT
TRBD1	TRBJ1-4	TRBV15	-	CATSRDGGGGMGEKLFF	TGTGCCACCAGCAGAGATGGAGGGGGCGGTATGGGAGAAAAACTGTTTTTT
TRBD1	TRBJ1-4	TRBV28	-	CASSLYEGATNEKLFF	TGTGCCAGCAGTTTATACGAGGGGGCCACTAATGAAAAACTGTTTTTT
TRBD1	TRBJ2-7	TRBV5-1	-	CASSPRQGSSYEQYF	TGCGCCAGCAGCCCCAGACAGGGCTCCTCCTACGAGCAGTACTTC
TRBD1	TRBJ2-1	TRBV7-7	-	CASSRTPGGGPPPYNEQFF	TGTGCTAGCAGCCGAACCCCAGGGGGCGGGCCGCCTCCCTACAATGAGCAGTTCTTC
TRBD1	TRBJ1-2	TRBV11-3	-	CASSPRGTGGRRVYGYTF	TGTGCCAGCAGCCCCCGGGGGACAGGGGGCAGGCGTGTCTATGGCTACACCTTC
TRBD1	TRBJ2-1	TRBV7-3	-	CASSPGGAEEQFF	TGTGCCAGCAGCCCAGGGGGCGCGGAGGAGCAGTTCTTC
TRBD2	TRBJ2-7	TRBV18	-	CASSPGLAGLEQYF	TGTGCCAGCTCACCGGGACTAGCGGGTTTGGAGCAGTACTTC
TRBD2	TRBJ2-1	TRBV10-3	-	CAISQRLAGGDEQFF	TGTGCCATCAGTCAAAGACTAGCGGGAGGGGATGAGCAGTTCTTC